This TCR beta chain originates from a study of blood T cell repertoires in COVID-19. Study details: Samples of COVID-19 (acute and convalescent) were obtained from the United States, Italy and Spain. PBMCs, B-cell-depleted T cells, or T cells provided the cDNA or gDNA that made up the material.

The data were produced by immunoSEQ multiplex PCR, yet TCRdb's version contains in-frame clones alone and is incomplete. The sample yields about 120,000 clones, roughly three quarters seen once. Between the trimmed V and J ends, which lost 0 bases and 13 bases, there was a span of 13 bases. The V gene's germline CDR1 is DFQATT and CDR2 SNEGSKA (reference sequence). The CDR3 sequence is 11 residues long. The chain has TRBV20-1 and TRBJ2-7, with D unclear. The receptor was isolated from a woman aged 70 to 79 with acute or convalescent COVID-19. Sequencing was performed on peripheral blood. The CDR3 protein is CSARDEARKYF. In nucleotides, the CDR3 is TGCAGTGCTAGAGATGAGGCTAGAAAATACTTC.